One and the same sample provided the 16 T cell receptor beta chains below, sequenced in a study of T cell responses to AZD1222 COVID-19 vaccine. Sequencing used immunoSEQ multiplex PCR; TCRdb keeps in-frame clones, though not all of them. The sample has 100,000 to 150,000 clones, around 85% seen once; the top ten hold less than 10%. The sample in question was peripheral blood, obtained on day 0 of AZD1222 vaccination. The receptors come from an adult in good health.

The chain joins TRBV29-1 to TRBJ1-3; D remains ambiguous. CDR3 length: 13 amino acids. Germline V gene lookup returns CDR1 SQVTM and CDR2 ANQGSEA. V was shortened by 3 bases and J by 3 bases, with 9 bases between the two germline ends. DNA for the CDR3: TGCAGCGTTGAGTCAGGCAGTGGAAACACCATATATTTT. This encodes CSVESGSGNTIYF.

The chain has TRBV2 and TRBJ2-1; D is undetermined. The CDR3 consists of 15 residues. The V gene's germline CDR1 is SNHLY and CDR2 FYNNEI. Trimming removed 6 bases at V and 1 base at J, with 13 bases between. The CDR3 DNA reads TGTGCCAGCAGCGCCGGCGGCTGGTCCTACAATGAGCAGTTCTTC. Translated, it gives CASSAGGWSYNEQFF.

The CDR3 sequence: CASSSGTGEIETQYF. The CDR3 bases are TGTGCCAGCAGCTCGGGAACAGGGGAGATTGAGACCCAGTACTTC. The chain joins TRBV11-3 to TRBJ2-5, with TRBD1 matching 7 bases. This CDR3 has 15 amino acids. Per germline, CDR1 SGHNT and CDR2 YENEEA. With V trimmed by 4 bases and J by 5 bases, 10 bases remained unmatched. The whole variable domain, remainder taken from reference TRBV11-3 and TRBJ2-5, is EAGVVQSPRYKIIEKKQPVAFWCNPISGHNTLYWYLQNLGQGPELLIRYENEEAVDDSQLPKDRFSAERLKGVDSTLKIQPAELGDSAVYLCASSSGTGEIETQYFGPGTRLLVL.

The chain uses TRBV30 and TRBJ2-7, with 10 bases lining up with TRBD1. After removal of 2 bases from V and 2 bases from J, the junction contained 3 bases not matched to a gene. CDR3 length: 14 residues. Looked up from germline, CDR1 is GTSNPN and CDR2 is SVGIG (reference sequence). The CDR3 coding sequence is TGTGCCTGGAGTTTCGGGACAGGGGCCTACGAGCAGTACTTC. Translation: CAWSFGTGAYEQYF.

This clone showed up just once. J is TRBJ1-6 and V is TRBV25-1; possible D gene TRBD1, 6 bases. The CDR3 sequence is 14 residues long. Germline V gene lookup returns CDR1 MGHDK and CDR2 SYGVNS. V was clipped by 9 bases and J by 7 bases, with 16 bases between them. The CDR3 coding sequence is TGTGCCAGGTCGGGACACTTGCAAAATTCACCCCTCCACTTT. Its protein is CARSGHLQNSPLHF.

The chain employs TRBV19 and TRBJ1-5; 10 bases are shared with TRBD1. This CDR3 comprises 16 residues. With V trimmed by 7 bases and J by 7 bases, 13 bases remained unmatched. Germline CDR1 and CDR2: LNHDA and SQIVND (reference sequence). The CDR3 bases are TGTGCCAGTATACCCATTGACAGGGGGCTTTGGCAGCCCCAGCATTTT. It encodes CASIPIDRGLWQPQHF.

The chain couples TRBV30 to TRBJ1-5; D uncertain. Trimming cost V 0 bases and J 4 bases, with 10 bases left between them. The CDR3 has 14 residues. CDR1 GTSNPN and CDR2 SVGIG come from the germline V gene (reference sequence). CDR3 in DNA: TGTGCCTGGAGTGTCAAGGGAGGTAATCAGCCCCAGCATTTT. Protein: CAWSVKGGNQPQHF.

This clone was detected only once. The genes are TRBV10-3 and TRBJ2-7, with 8 bases matching TRBD1. CDR1 and CDR2 from the germline V gene are ENHRY and SYGVKD. The CDR3 is made up of 15 amino acids. V shed 4 bases, J shed 6 bases, and the junction held 11 bases outside the gene matches. The chain's CDR3 is CAISADPRGTGEQYF. The DNA of the CDR3 is TGTGCCATCAGTGCCGACCCTAGGGGGACAGGCGAGCAGTACTTC.

The chain has TRBV28 and TRBJ1-2; TRBD1 agrees at 7 bases. In germline, CDR1 is MDHEN, CDR2 SYDVKM. This CDR3 has 13 residues. With 6 bases clipped from V and 8 bases from J, the junction kept 9 bases outside the gene matches. CDR3 sequence reads: CASRLTGLAGYTF. The CDR3 coding sequence is TGTGCCAGCAGACTGACAGGGCTCGCCGGCTACACCTTC.

This chain connects TRBV7-2 to TRBJ2-5; 10 bases match TRBD1. The CDR3 is made up of 16 amino acids. In germline, CDR1 is SGHTA, CDR2 FQGNSA. Trimming at V came to 1 base and at J to 4 bases, leaving 6 bases not matched to a gene. The CDR3 DNA reads as TGTGCCAGCAGCTTAGGAGACAGGGGGCGCTTAGAGACCCAGTACTTC. Encoded protein: CASSLGDRGRLETQYF.

The chain couples TRBV6-5 to TRBJ1-5; D gene unclear. Trimming left V 6 bases short and J 2 bases short, with 14 bases between. Germline V gene data show CDR1 as MNHEY and CDR2 as SVGAGI. The CDR3 has 15 amino acids. CDR3 sequence (DNA): TGTGCCAGCAGGGAGCAGGTTTTCGGCAATCAGCCCCAGCATTTT. It yields the protein CASREQVFGNQPQHF.

This chain joins TRBV30 and TRBJ2-5, with 10 positions matching TRBD1. The ends lost 8 bases at V and 5 bases at J; junction bases unmatched: 8. CDR1 and CDR2 (germline): GTSNPN, SVGIG (reference sequence). This CDR3 is 13 amino acids long. CDR3 residues: CAGTGTGDETQYF. In DNA form, the CDR3 reads TGTGCCGGGACCGGGACAGGGGATGAGACCCAGTACTTC.

J is TRBJ2-1 and V is TRBV4-3; possible D gene TRBD2, 5 bases. The CDR3 has 14 residues. Per the germline V gene, CDR1 is LGHNA and CDR2 is YSLEER. Deletions cut 1 base from V and 12 bases from J, with 16 bases between. This CDR3 reads CASSQVSSLKGQFF. The CDR3 DNA is TGCGCCAGCAGCCAAGTTTCTAGCCTTAAAGGGCAGTTCTTC.

This chain joins TRBV9 and TRBJ1-2, with 8 bases that match TRBD1. Looked up from germline, CDR1 is SGDLS and CDR2 is YYNGEE. The CDR3 length is 17 residues. Trimming cost V 4 bases and J 5 bases; bases outside gene matches: 16. The CDR3 DNA reads as TGTGCCAGCAGCCCAGGAGGTTCCGGACAGGGAATTTATGGCTACACCTTC. The encoded protein is CASSPGGSGQGIYGYTF.

V and J are TRBV6-2 or TRBV6-3 and TRBJ1-1; unclear D gene. Germline V gives CDR1 MNHEY, CDR2 SVGEGT. The CDR3 runs to 14 residues. Trimming pared 6 bases from V and 2 bases from J, leaving 13 bases between. The DNA for the CDR3 is TGTGCCAGCAGACCTGGAGGCCCTAACACTGAAGCTTTCTTT. This encodes CASRPGGPNTEAFF.

The chain uses TRBV14 and TRBJ1-1; TRBD1 agrees at 9 bases. V lost 4 bases to trimming and J lost 3 bases; unmatched junction nucleotides: 18. The germline V gene has CDR1 SGHDN and CDR2 FVKESK. This CDR3 spans 19 amino acids. The CDR3, as DNA: TGTGCCAGCAGCCTCTCTCGGGCACAGGGGGCATTGTTGGACACTGAAGCTTTCTTT. Its translation: CASSLSRAQGALLDTEAFF.